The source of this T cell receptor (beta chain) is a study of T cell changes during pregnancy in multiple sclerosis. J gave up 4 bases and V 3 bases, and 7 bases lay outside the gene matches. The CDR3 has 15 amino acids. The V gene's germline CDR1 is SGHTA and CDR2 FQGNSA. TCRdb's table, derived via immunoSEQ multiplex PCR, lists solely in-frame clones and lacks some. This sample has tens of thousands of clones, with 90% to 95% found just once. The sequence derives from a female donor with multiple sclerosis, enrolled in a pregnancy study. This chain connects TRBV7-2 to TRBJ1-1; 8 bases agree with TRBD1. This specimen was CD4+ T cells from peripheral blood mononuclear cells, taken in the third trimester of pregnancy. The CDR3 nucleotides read TGTGCCAGCAGCTTTCTGGGACAGGTTCGCACTGAAGCTTTCTTT. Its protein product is CASSFLGQVRTEAFF.